The 26 T cell receptor beta chains below were found in one sample sequenced in a study of T-cell reconstitution after alpha-beta-depleted transplantation in children. Unique molecular identifiers were used to barcode this TCRbeta library. TCRdb reprocessed the PCR reads via MiXCR and lists one record per CDR3 protein. Of hundreds of thousands of distinct CDR3 sequences in the sample, over 10% are singletons; the top ten hold around 2%. The sequences come from PBMCs, mostly from graft donor cells, collected 360 days after TCRalphabeta/CD19-depleted stem cell transplant. The receptors originated from a male patient between 10 and 17 years old who had a stem cell transplant for acute myeloid leukemia, so the T cells may come from the graft donor.

J is TRBJ2-1 and V is TRBV5-1; D possibly matches TRBD1 or TRBD2 (5 bases each). Trimming cost V 3 bases and J 9 bases, with 19 bases left between them. This CDR3 region has 15 residues. Germline V gene lookup returns CDR1 SGHRS and CDR2 YFSETQ. The CDR3 DNA follows: TGCGCCAGCAGCTCGGGGCCTAGTGGGCCGGGTGAGCAGTTCTTC. Amino acid sequence: CASSSGPSGPGEQFF.

A few counts support this clonotype. The chain recombines TRBV20-1 with TRBJ2-6; 13 bases fit TRBD2. This CDR3 contains 18 residues. The trim removed 5 bases at V and 0 bases at J, leaving 7 bases unmatched. Germline-derived CDR1 and CDR2 are DFQATT and SNEGSKA (reference sequence). CDR3 coding DNA: TGCAGTGCTGTCGGACTAGCGGGAGATCTCTCTGGGGCCAACGTCCTGACTTTC. It encodes CSAVGLAGDLSGANVLTF.

This clonotype was counted a few times. The chain links TRBV18 to TRBJ2-1, with 11 positions matching TRBD2. Germline trimming cut 5 bases from V and 2 bases from J; bases unmatched to any gene: 8. Germline loops: CDR1 KGHSH, CDR2 LQKENI. The CDR3 is made up of 17 amino acids. CDR3: CASSSRLAGLAYNEQFF. CDR3 DNA sequence: TGTGCCAGCTCATCCAGACTAGCGGGGCTAGCCTACAATGAGCAGTTCTTC. Looking up the rest from reference TRBV18 and TRBJ2-1 gives the full variable domain: NAGVMQNPRHLVRRRGQEARLRCSPMKGHSHVYWYRQLPEEGLKFMVYLQKENIIDESGMPKERFSAEFPKEGPSILRIQQVVRGDSAAYFCASSSRLAGLAYNEQFFGPGTRLTVL.

This clonotype showed up just a few times. V is TRBV29-1 and J is TRBJ2-7; perhaps TRBD2 as D (6 bases). The germline V and J ends were trimmed by 6 bases and 0 bases, with 15 bases remaining between them. Germline V CDR1 and CDR2: SQVTM, ANQGSEA. This CDR3 has 14 residues. The CDR3 is CSVVGGTYSYEQYF. In DNA form, the CDR3 reads TGCAGCGTCGTAGGCGGGACCTACTCCTACGAGCAGTACTTC.

The chain links TRBV7-6 to TRBJ2-3; 7 bases agree with TRBD1. V trimming: 4 bases; J trimming: 0 bases; junction bases outside the gene matches: 7. This CDR3 region has 16 residues. Germline V gene data show CDR1 as SGHVS and CDR2 as FNYEAQ. CDR3 in amino acids: CASSSGDSPSTDTQYF. In DNA form, the CDR3 reads TGTGCCAGCAGCTCAGGGGACAGTCCTAGCACAGATACGCAGTATTTT.

The rearrangement joins TRBV10-3 to TRBJ1-1, with D perhaps TRBD1 (6 bases). Trimming removed 4 bases from V and 0 bases from J, with 6 bases in between. CDR1 is ENHRY and CDR2 is SYGVKD in the germline V gene. This CDR3 is built from 13 residues. The DNA for the CDR3 is TGTGCCATCAGTGCAGGGGTGAACACTGAAGCTTTCTTT. Translation gives CAISAGVNTEAFF.

In its sample, this clonotype was seen a few times. J is TRBJ2-7 and V is TRBV7-6; D remains unclear. This CDR3 is built from 14 residues. Trimming took 2 bases from V and 2 from J, leaving 10 bases between them. The germline gives CDR1 SGHVS, CDR2 FNYEAQ. The CDR3 DNA sequence: TGTGCCAGCAGCTTATCCCACCGAGCCTACGAGCAGTACTTC. Its protein product is CASSLSHRAYEQYF.

This clonotype came up a few times. The chain employs TRBV6-5 and TRBJ2-7; a possible D gene is TRBD2 (7 bases). This CDR3 is 17 amino acids long. V was cut by 1 base and J by 4 bases, with 20 bases left in between. The germline gives CDR1 MNHEY, CDR2 SVGAGI. Written as DNA, the CDR3 is TGTGCCAGCAGTTACTTGTATCCGGGGGGCCCTCTTTACGAGCAGTACTTC. Protein: CASSYLYPGGPLYEQYF.

V and J are TRBV20-1 and TRBJ2-7, with TRBD2 as a possible D gene (5 bases). CDR3 size: 13 residues. The V and J ends lost 2 bases and 4 bases respectively, with 12 bases between them. The germline V gene encodes CDR1 DFQATT and CDR2 SNEGSKA (reference sequence). CDR3 sequence: CSARLAVRYEQYF. The CDR3 DNA follows: TGCAGTGCTAGACTAGCTGTTAGATACGAGCAGTACTTC.

This clonotype was counted ten times or more. In DNA, the CDR3 is TGCAGCGTTCGGACTAGCGGGAGGGCCCCCACCGGGGAGCTGTTTTTT. As protein: CSVRTSGRAPTGELFF. The rearrangement uses TRBV29-1 and TRBJ2-2, with 15 bases that match TRBD2. The CDR3 contains 16 residues. The germline CDR1 and CDR2 sequences are SQVTM and ANQGSEA. Trimming cost V 5 bases and J 4 bases; bases outside gene matches: 5.

This clonotype has only a few counts. CDR3 nucleotide sequence: TGCAGTGCTCCGACCGGCCGAGCGGTCTACACAGATACGCAGTATTTT. Translation gives CSAPTGRAVYTDTQYF. This chain joins TRBV20-1 and TRBJ2-3; D perhaps matches TRBD2 (5 bases). This CDR3 spans 16 amino acids. Trimming removed 5 bases from V and 2 bases from J, with 20 bases in between. From germline, CDR1 is DFQATT and CDR2 SNEGSKA (reference sequence).

This clonotype has just a few counts. The chain carries TRBV15 and TRBJ2-1, with unresolved D. Trimming removed 1 base at V and 7 bases at J, with 11 bases between. This CDR3 is built from 14 residues. Germline V CDR1 and CDR2: LNHNV, YYDKDF (reference sequence). In DNA form, the CDR3 reads TGTGCCACCAGCAGAGCAGCTAGTGGGAATGAGCAGTTCTTC. It translates to CATSRAASGNEQFF. The full variable domain, its missing parts supplied by reference TRBV15 and TRBJ2-1, is DAMVIQNPRYQVTQFGKPVTLSCSQTLNHNVMYWYQQKSSQAPKLLFHYYDKDFNNEADTPDNFQSRRPNTSFCFLDIRSPGLGDTAMYLCATSRAASGNEQFFGPGTRLTVL.

There are many counts of this clonotype. The chain uses TRBV5-1 and TRBJ2-1; 7 bases match TRBD1. Germline V gene lookup returns CDR1 SGHRS and CDR2 YFSETQ. This CDR3 comprises 15 residues. V lost 0 bases and J lost 2; bases outside the gene matches: 2. CDR3 nucleotide sequence: TGCGCCAGCAGCTTGGGACAGGGAACCTACAATGAGCAGTTCTTC. This translates into CASSLGQGTYNEQFF.

This clonotype showed up just a few times. This rearrangement joins TRBV7-2 to TRBJ2-1; 8 bases agree with TRBD2. In germline, CDR1 is SGHTA, CDR2 FQGNSA. J gave up 6 bases and V 5 bases, and 9 bases lay outside the gene matches. CDR3 length: 15 amino acids. The CDR3: CASSPTSGVGNEQFF. For the CDR3, the DNA is TGTGCCAGCAGCCCTACTAGCGGCGTCGGCAATGAGCAGTTCTTC.

The chain uses TRBV29-1 and TRBJ1-2; 7 positions agree with TRBD1. The germline gives CDR1 SQVTM, CDR2 ANQGSEA. The CDR3 is made up of 10 amino acids. V was pared by 6 bases and J by 8 bases, with 3 bases of the junction left unmatched. DNA for the CDR3: TGCAGCGTGACAGGGAGAGGCTACACCTTC. Protein: CSVTGRGYTF.

This clonotype was found many times. This chain links TRBV29-1 with TRBJ2-1, with TRBD2 as a possible D gene (6 bases). In germline, CDR1 is SQVTM, CDR2 ANQGSEA. The CDR3 is 14 residues long. V dropped 7 bases and J dropped 4 bases, with 17 bases sitting between them. The CDR3 protein is CSADGGEVYNEQFF. CDR3 in DNA: TGCAGCGCGGACGGGGGAGAGGTTTACAATGAGCAGTTCTTC.

The genes are TRBV5-1 and TRBJ2-1; 13 nucleotides match TRBD2. The CDR3 is 19 residues long. Germline V CDR1 and CDR2: SGHRS, YFSETQ. The J segment lost 3 bases and the V segment lost 0 bases, leaving 9 bases of the junction unmatched. The CDR3 protein is CASSLGLLAGGPGYNEQFF. The CDR3 nucleotides read TGCGCCAGCAGCTTGGGCTTACTAGCGGGAGGGCCAGGCTACAATGAGCAGTTCTTC. The full variable domain, its missing parts supplied by reference TRBV5-1 and TRBJ2-1, is KAGVTQTPRYLIKTRGQQVTLSCSPISGHRSVSWYQQTPGQGLQFLFEYFSETQRNKGNFPGRFSGRQFSNSRSEMNVSTLELGDSALYLCASSLGLLAGGPGYNEQFFGPGTRLTVL.

This clonotype has a handful of counts. This rearrangement joins TRBV7-3 to TRBJ2-6; D unresolved. Germline V gives CDR1 SGHTA, CDR2 FQGTGA. V lost 2 bases and J lost 0, with 8 bases in between. The length of the CDR3 is 16 residues. The CDR3 is CASSLGADSGANVLTF. The CDR3, as DNA: TGTGCCAGCAGCTTAGGCGCAGACTCTGGGGCCAACGTCCTGACTTTC. Complete variable domain (other parts from reference TRBV7-3 and TRBJ2-6): GAGVSQTPSNKVTEKGKYVELRCDPISGHTALYWYRQSLGQGPEFLIYFQGTGAADDSGLPNDRFFAVRPEGSVSTLKIQRTERGDSAVYLCASSLGADSGANVLTFGAGSRLTVL.

The table lists this clonotype with a few counts. The genes are TRBV20-1 and TRBJ2-7; D may be TRBD2 (5 bases). Trimming stripped 3 bases from V and 2 bases from J, with 11 bases between. Germline V gene data show CDR1 as DFQATT and CDR2 as SNEGSKA (reference sequence). The CDR3 spans 13 residues. CDR3: CSASGIHPYEQYF. CDR3 bases: TGCAGTGCTAGCGGGATACACCCCTACGAGCAGTACTTC.

This clonotype was observed a handful of times. The rearrangement joins TRBV29-1 to TRBJ2-5; D might be TRBD2 (6 bases). Per germline, CDR1 SQVTM and CDR2 ANQGSEA. The CDR3 length is 15 residues. V was clipped by 6 bases and J by 1 base, with 18 bases between them. CDR3 residues: CSVGGWRTIQETQYF. The DNA for the CDR3 is TGCAGCGTGGGGGGATGGCGTACCATCCAAGAGACCCAGTACTTC. The variable domain in full, completed from reference TRBV29-1 and TRBJ2-5, reads SAVISQKPSRDICQRGTSLTIQCQVDSQVTMMFWYRQQPGQSLTLIATANQGSEATYESGFVIDKFPISRPNLTFSTLTVSNMSPEDSSIYLCSVGGWRTIQETQYFGPGTRLLVL.

The chain links TRBV10-3 to TRBJ2-2, with 9 bases lining up with TRBD2. Germline CDR1 is ENHRY and CDR2 is SYGVKD. This CDR3 region has 16 residues. After removal of 2 bases from V and 5 bases from J, the junction contained 6 bases not matched to a gene. The CDR3 loop is CAISEGPSGKTGELFF. CDR3 in DNA: TGTGCCATCAGTGAGGGGCCTAGCGGGAAGACCGGGGAGCTGTTTTTT.

This chain uses TRBV4-3 with TRBJ2-5, with D perhaps TRBD1 or TRBD2 (6 bases each). Germline V CDR1 and CDR2: LGHNA, YSLEER. Trimming shortened V by 0 bases and J by 7 bases, and 9 bases separated the two germline ends. CDR3 length equals 13 residues. The CDR3 here is CASSQEWGATQYF. CDR3 DNA sequence: TGCGCCAGCAGCCAAGAGTGGGGGGCGACCCAGTACTTC.

The table lists this clonotype with a count of one. Just one base apart from a much larger clone, this may be a read error. The chain joins TRBV10-3 to TRBJ2-7, with 7 bases aligning to TRBD2. Losses at the gene ends were 10 bases for V and 0 bases for J; bases not matched to a gene: 9. The CDR3 spans 14 residues. From germline, CDR1 is ENHRY and CDR2 SYGVKD. The CDR3 region is CATGGALNSYEQYF. In DNA form, the CDR3 reads TGTGCCACGGGGGGAGCCCTAAACTCCTACGAGCAGTACTTC.

V is TRBV7-2 and J is TRBJ1-1; 11 bases line up with TRBD1. The CDR3 totals 16 residues. Looked up from germline, CDR1 is SGHTA and CDR2 is FQGNSA. The trim removed 3 bases at V and 0 bases at J, leaving 3 bases unmatched. The CDR3 nucleotides are TGTGCCAGCAGCTTCGGGACAGGGGGGCTGAACACTGAAGCTTTCTTT. Its protein product is CASSFGTGGLNTEAFF.

This clonotype was detected ten times or more. V usage is TRBV7-8 and J usage is TRBJ2-7; possibly TRBD1 for D (6 bases). Deletions cut 2 bases from V and 2 bases from J, with 10 bases between. Germline V gene data show CDR1 as SGHVS and CDR2 as FQNEAQ. This CDR3 spans 14 amino acids. The CDR3 nucleotides are TGTGCCAGCAGCTTAAGAACAGGGCCCTACGAGCAGTACTTC. Protein sequence: CASSLRTGPYEQYF.

The chain uses TRBV4-3 and TRBJ1-2, with TRBD1 as a possible D gene (5 bases). Looked up from germline, CDR1 is LGHNA and CDR2 is YSLEER. The CDR3 extends over 13 amino acids. V lost 6 bases and J 8 bases, leaving 16 bases between the germline ends. The CDR3 sequence: CASRPRETQGYTF. CDR3 nucleotides: TGCGCCAGCAGGCCCAGGGAGACGCAAGGCTACACCTTC.